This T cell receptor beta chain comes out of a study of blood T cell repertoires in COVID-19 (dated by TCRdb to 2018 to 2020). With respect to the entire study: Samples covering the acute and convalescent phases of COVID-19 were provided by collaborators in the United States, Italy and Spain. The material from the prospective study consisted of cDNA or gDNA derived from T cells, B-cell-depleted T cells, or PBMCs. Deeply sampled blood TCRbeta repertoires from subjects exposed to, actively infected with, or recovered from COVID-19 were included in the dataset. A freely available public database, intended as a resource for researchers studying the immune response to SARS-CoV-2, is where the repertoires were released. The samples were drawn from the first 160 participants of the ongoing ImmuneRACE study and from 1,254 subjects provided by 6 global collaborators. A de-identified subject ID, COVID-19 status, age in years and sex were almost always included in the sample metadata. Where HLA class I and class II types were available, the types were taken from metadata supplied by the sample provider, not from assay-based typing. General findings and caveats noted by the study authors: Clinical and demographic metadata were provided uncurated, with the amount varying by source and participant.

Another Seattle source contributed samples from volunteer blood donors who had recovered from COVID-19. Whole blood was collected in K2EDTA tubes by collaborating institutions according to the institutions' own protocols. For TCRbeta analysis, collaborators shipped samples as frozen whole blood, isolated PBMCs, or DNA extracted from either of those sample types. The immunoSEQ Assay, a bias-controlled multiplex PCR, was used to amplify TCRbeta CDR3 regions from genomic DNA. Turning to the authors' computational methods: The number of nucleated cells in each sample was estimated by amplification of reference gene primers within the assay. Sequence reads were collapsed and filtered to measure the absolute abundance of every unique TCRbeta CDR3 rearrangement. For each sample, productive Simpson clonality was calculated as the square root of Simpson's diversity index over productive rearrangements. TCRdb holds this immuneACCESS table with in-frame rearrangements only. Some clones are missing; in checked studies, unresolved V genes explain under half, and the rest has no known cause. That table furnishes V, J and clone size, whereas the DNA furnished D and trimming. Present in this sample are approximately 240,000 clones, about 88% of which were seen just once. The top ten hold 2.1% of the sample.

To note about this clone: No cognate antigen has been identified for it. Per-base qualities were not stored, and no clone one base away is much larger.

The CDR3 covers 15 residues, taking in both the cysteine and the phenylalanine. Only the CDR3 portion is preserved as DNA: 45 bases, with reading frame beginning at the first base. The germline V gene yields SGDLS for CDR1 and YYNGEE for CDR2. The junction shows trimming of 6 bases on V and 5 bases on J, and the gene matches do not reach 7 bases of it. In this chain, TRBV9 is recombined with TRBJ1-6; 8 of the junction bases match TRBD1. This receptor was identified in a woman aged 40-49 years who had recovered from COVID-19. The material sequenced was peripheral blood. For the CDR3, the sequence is CASTRGTGNNSPLHF. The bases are TGTGCCAGCACCCGCGGGACAGGAAATAATTCACCCCTCCACTTT.